This T cell receptor (beta chain) was sequenced in a study of T cells in Graves' hyperthyroidism and ophthalmopathy. The study's findings and limits: Expanded thyroid clonotypes (above 0.001) were mostly also found in blood.

The TCR beta CDR3 regions underwent amplification using RNA transcripts as the source. The HTBI primer set was used in a first-round RT-PCR of the TCR CDR3. Each CDR3 protein gets one entry after TCRdb re-called the multiplex PCR reads with MiXCR. The table records fewer than 350,000 distinct CDR3 sequences, 15% to 20% of them present only once. This clonotype came up many times. Its matching antigen is unknown. A junction end diverges from the germline sequence, so it may reflect a read error. Sequencing was carried out using blood. The sequence was collected from a woman aged 40 to 50 with Graves' ophthalmopathy.

In DNA, the CDR3 is TGTGCCAGCAGCTTCCTTGGGTGGGGGGAGACGAACACCAGGGAGCTGTTTTTT. It codes for CASSFLGWGETNTRELFF. V and J are TRBV11-2 and TRBJ2-2, with D perhaps TRBD2 (6 bases). The CDR3 has 18 residues. Per the germline V gene, CDR1 is SGHAT and CDR2 is FQNNGV.